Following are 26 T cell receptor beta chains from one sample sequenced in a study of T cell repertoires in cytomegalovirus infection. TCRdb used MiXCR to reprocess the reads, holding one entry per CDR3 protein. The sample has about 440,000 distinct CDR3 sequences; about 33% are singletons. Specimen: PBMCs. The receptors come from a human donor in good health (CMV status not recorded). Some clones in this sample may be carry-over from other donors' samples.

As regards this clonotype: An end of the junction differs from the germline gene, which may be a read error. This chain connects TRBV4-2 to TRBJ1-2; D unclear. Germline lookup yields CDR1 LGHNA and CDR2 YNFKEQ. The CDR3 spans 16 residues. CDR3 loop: CASSQDSDPANYDYTF. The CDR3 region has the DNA TGTGCCAGCAGCCAAGACTCGGACCCGGCGAACTATGACTACACCTTC.

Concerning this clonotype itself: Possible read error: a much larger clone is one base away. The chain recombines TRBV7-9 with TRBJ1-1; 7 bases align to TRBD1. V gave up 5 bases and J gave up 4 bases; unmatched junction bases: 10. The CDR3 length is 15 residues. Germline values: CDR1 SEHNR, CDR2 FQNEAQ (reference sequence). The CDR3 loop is CASSPRPGGGTEAFF. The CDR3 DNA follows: TGTGCCAGCAGCCCACGACCAGGGGGAGGCACTGAAGCTTTCTTT. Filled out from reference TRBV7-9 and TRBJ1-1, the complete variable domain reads DTGVSQNPRHKITKRGQNVTFRCDPISEHNRLYWYRQTLGQGPEFLTYFQNEAQLEKSRLLSDRFSAERPKGSFSTLEIQRTEQGDSAMYLCASSPRPGGGTEAFFGQGTRLTVV.

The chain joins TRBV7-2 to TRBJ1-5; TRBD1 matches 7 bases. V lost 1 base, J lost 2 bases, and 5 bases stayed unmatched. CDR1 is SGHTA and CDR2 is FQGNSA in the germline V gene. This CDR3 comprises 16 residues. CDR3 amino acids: CASSLGSTGGNQPQHF. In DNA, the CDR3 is TGTGCCAGCAGCTTAGGGTCCACAGGGGGCAATCAGCCCCAGCATTTT.

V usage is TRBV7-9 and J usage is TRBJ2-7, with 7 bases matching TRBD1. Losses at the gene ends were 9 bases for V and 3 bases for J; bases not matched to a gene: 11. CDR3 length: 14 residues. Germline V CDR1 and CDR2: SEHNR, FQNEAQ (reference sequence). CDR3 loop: CARGYSGTVYEQYF. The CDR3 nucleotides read TGTGCCAGAGGCTATTCGGGGACAGTCTACGAGCAGTACTTC.

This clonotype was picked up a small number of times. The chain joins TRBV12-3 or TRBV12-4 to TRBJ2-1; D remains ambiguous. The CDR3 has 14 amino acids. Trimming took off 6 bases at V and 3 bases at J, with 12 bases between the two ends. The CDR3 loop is CASSPRVNYNEQFF. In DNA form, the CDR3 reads TGTGCCAGCAGCCCTAGGGTAAACTACAATGAGCAGTTCTTC.

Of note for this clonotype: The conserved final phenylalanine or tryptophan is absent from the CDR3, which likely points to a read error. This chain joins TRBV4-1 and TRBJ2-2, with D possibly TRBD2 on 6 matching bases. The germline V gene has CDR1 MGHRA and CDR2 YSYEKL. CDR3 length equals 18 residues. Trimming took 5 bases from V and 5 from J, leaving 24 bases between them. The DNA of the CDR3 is TGCGCCAGCAGCGCAATAGCGGTTGTAGGGGTGCGGACCGGGGAGCTGTTTTTG. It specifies CASSAIAVVGVRTGELFL.

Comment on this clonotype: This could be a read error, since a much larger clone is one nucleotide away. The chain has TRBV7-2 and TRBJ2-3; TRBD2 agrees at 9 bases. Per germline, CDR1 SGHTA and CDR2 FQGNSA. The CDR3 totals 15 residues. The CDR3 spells CSSSTSGGRRDTQYF. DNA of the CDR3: TGTTCCAGCAGCACAAGCGGGGGGCGGCGAGATACGCAGTATTTT. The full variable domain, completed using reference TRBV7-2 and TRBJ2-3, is GAGVSQSPSNKVTEKGKDVELRCDPISGHTALYWYRQSLGQGLEFLIYFQGNSAPDKSGLPSDRFSAERTGGSVSTLTIQRTQQEDSAVYLCSSSTSGGRRDTQYFGPGTRLTVL.

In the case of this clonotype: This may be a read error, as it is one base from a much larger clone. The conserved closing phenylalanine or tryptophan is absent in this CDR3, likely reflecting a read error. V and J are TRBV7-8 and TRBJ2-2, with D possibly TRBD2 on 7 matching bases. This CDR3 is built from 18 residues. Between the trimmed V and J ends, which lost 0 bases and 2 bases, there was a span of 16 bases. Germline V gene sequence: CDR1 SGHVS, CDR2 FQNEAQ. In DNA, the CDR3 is TGTGCCAGCAGCTTAGCGATGTCCGGGGGGACAAACACCGGGGAGCTGTTTTTG. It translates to CASSLAMSGGTNTGELFL.

CDR3 DNA sequence: TGTGCCACCAAAAGAGGGTCCGCGGACGGCAGCAATCAGCCCCAGCATTTT. This gives the protein CATKRGSADGSNQPQHF. V usage is TRBV6-5 and J usage is TRBJ1-5, with no clear D. The V gene's germline CDR1 is MNHEY and CDR2 SVGAGI. The CDR3 runs 17 residues. Between the trimmed V and J ends, which lost 10 bases and 1 base, there was a span of 23 bases.

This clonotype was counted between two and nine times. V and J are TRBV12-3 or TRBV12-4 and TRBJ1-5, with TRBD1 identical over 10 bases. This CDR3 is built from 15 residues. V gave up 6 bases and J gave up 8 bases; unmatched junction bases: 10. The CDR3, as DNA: TGTGCCAGCAGCTCGGGACAGGGGTCAGCGGAGCCCCAGCATTTT. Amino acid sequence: CASSSGQGSAEPQHF.

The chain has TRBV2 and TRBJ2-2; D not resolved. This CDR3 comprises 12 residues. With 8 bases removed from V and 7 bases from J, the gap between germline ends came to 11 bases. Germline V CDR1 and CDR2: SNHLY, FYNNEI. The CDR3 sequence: CASGRDGGELFF. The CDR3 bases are TGTGCCAGCGGTAGAGACGGCGGGGAGCTGTTTTTT.

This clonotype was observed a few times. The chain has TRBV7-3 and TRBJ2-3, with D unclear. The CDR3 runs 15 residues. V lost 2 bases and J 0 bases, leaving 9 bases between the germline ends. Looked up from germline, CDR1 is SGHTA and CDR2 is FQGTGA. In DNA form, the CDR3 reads TGTGCCAGCAGCTTATATCTAGGTAGCACAGATACGCAGTATTTT. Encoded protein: CASSLYLGSTDTQYF.

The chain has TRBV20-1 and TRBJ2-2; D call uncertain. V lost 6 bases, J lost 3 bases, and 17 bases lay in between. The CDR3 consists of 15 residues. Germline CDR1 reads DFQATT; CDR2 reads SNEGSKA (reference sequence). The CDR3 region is CSAPRMGIDTGELFF. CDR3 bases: TGCAGTGCCCCGAGGATGGGAATCGACACCGGGGAGCTGTTTTTT.

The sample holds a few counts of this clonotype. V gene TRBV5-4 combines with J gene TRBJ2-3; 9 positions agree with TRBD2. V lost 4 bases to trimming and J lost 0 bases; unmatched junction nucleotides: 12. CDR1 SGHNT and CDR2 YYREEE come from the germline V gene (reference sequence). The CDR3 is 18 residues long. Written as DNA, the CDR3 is TGTGCCAGCAGCCCGCTAGCGGGGACCAGTCTTAGCACAGATACGCAGTATTTT. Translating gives CASSPLAGTSLSTDTQYF.

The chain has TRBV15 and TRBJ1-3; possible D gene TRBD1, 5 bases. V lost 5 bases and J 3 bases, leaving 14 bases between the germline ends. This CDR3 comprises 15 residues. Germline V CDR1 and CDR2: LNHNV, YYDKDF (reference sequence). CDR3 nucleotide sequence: TGTGCCACCAGCCACCGAGGGGAGGATGGAAACACCATATATTTT. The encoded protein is CATSHRGEDGNTIYF.

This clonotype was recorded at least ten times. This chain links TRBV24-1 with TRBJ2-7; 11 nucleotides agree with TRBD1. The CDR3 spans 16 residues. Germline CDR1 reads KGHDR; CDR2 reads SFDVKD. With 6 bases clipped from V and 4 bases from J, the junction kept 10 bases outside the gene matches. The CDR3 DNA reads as TGTGCCACCAGTTACCCCTGGACAGGGGGCTTTTACGAGCAGTACTTC. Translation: CATSYPWTGGFYEQYF.

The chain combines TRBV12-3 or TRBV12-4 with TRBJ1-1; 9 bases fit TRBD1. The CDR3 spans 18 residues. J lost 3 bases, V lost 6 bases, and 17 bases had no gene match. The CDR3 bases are TGTGCCAGCAGCTTAAGGGGAGCACAGGGGGCGTTCGACACTGAAGCTTTCTTT. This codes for CASSLRGAQGAFDTEAFF.

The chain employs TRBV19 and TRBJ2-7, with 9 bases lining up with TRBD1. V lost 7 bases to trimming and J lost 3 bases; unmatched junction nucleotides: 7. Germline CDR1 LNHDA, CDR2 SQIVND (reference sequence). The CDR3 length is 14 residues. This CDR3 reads CASKPGQGDYEQYF. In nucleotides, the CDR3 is TGTGCCAGTAAACCGGGACAGGGCGACTACGAGCAGTACTTC.

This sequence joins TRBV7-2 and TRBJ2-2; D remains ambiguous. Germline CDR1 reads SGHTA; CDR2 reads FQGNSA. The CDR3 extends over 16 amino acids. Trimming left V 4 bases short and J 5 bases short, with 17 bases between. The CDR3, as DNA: TGTGCCAGCAGCTCCTCTCAAGGGAAGAGAACCGGGGAGCTGTTTTTT. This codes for CASSSSQGKRTGELFF. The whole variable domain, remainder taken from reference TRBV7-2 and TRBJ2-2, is GAGVSQSPSNKVTEKGKDVELRCDPISGHTALYWYRQSLGQGLEFLIYFQGNSAPDKSGLPSDRFSAERTGGSVSTLTIQRTQQEDSAVYLCASSSSQGKRTGELFFGEGSRLTVL.

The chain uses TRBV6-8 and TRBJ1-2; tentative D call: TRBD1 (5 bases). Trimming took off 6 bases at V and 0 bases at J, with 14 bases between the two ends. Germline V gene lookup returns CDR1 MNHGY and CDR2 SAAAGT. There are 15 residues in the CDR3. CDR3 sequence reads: CASRIDSAPNYGYTF. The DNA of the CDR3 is TGTGCCAGCAGGATTGACAGTGCCCCTAACTATGGCTACACCTTC.

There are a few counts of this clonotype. CDR3 loop: CASSQDPSGTTDTQYF. The CDR3 DNA sequence: TGTGCCAGCAGCCAAGACCCTAGCGGGACCACAGATACGCAGTATTTT. J is TRBJ2-3 and V is TRBV3-1; 9 bases line up with TRBD2. The junction had 3 bases not matched to a gene; V was cut back by 0 bases and J by 2 bases. CDR1 LGHDT and CDR2 YNNKEL come from the germline V gene (reference sequence). The CDR3 has 16 amino acids.

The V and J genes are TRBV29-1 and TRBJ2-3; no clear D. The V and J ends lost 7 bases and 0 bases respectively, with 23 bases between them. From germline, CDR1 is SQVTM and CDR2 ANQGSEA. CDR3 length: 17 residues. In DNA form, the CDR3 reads TGCAGCGCCTGGATGCCCAACTCATTCCTAAGCACAGATACGCAGTATTTT. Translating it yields CSAWMPNSFLSTDTQYF.

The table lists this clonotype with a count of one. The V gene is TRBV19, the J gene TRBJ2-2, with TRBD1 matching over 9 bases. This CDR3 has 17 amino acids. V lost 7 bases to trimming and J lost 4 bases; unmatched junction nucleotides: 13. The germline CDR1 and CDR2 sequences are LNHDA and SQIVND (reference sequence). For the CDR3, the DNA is TGTGCCAGTAACTTACAGGGGGCGAGATTAGTCACCGGGGAGCTGTTTTTT. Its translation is CASNLQGARLVTGELFF.

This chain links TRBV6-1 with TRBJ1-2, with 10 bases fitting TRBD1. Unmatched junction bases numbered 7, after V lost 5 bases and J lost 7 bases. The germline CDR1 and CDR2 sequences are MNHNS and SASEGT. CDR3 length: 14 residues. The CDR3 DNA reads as TGTGCCAGCAGTTGGCCGGGACAGGGGTTTGGCTACACCTTC. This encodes CASSWPGQGFGYTF.

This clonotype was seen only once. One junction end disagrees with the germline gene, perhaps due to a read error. The CDR3 DNA reads as TGTGCCAGCAGCCCCTCCGGGACAGGGGGAACTGAAGCTTTATTT. Translation: CASSPSGTGGTEALF. The V and J genes are TRBV7-6 and TRBJ1-1; TRBD1 agrees at 11 bases. The CDR3 totals 15 residues. CDR1 and CDR2 (germline): SGHVS, FNYEAQ. The variable domain in full, with the rest retrieved from reference TRBV7-6 and TRBJ1-1, is GAGVSQSPRYKVTKRGQDVALRCDPISGHVSLYWYRQALGQGPEFLTYFNYEAQQDKSGLPNDRFSAERPEGSISTLTIQRTEQRDSAMYRCASSPSGTGGTEALFGQGTRLTVV.

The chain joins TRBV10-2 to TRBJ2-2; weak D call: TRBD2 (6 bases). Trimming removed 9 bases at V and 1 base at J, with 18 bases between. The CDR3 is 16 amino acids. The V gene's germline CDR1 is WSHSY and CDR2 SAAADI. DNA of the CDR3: TGCGCCAGAAGAAGAGAGGGACTTCGGAACACCGGGGAGCTGTTTTTT. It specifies CARRREGLRNTGELFF.